The TCR beta chain described here comes from a study of blood T cell repertoires in COVID-19. Study overall: Acute and convalescent COVID-19 specimens originated in the United States, Italy and Spain. PBMCs, B-cell-depleted T cells, or T cells provided the cDNA or gDNA that made up the material.

Study processing details: Reference gene primer amplification gave estimated nucleated cell counts. Clones were read by immunoSEQ multiplex PCR, and TCRdb kept only the in-frame ones, dropping some. The V and J calls and the clone size are those of that table, but D and trimming were determined from the DNA. The profile shows around 250,000 clones, around 90% of them singletons. Germline CDR1 reads MNHEY; CDR2 reads SVGAGI. This CDR3 comprises 13 residues. The germline V and J ends were trimmed by 6 bases and 5 bases, with 10 bases remaining between them. Sequenced sample: peripheral blood. The receptor was derived from a woman in her 70s with COVID-19, enrolled during active disease. V and J are TRBV6-5 and TRBJ1-4; D ambiguous. DNA for the CDR3: TGTGCCAGCAGGTGGACGGGAAATGAAAAACTGTTTTTT. This sequence encodes CASRWTGNEKLFF.